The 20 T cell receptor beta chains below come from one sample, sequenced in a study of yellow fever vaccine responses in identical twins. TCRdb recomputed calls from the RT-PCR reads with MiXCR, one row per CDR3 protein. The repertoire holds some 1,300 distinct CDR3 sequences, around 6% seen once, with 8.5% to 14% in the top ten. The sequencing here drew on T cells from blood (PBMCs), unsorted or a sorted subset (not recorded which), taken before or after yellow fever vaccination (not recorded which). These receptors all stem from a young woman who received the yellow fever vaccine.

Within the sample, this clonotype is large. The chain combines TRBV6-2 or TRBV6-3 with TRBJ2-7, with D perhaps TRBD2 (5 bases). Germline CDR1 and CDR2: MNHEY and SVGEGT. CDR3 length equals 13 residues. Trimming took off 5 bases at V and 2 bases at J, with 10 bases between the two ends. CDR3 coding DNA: TGTGCCAGCAGTAACCAAGCGGCCTACGAGCAGTACTTC. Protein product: CASSNQAAYEQYF.

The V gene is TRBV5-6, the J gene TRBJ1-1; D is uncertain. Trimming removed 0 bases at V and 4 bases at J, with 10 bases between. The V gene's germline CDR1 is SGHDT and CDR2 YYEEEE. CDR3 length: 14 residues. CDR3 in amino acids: CASSLGGKSTEAFF. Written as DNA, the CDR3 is TGTGCCAGCAGCTTGGGCGGTAAGAGCACTGAAGCTTTCTTT.

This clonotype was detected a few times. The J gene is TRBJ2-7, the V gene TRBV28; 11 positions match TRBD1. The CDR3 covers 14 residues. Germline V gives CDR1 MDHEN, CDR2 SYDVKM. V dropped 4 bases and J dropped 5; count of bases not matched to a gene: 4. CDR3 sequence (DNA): TGTGCCAGCAGTTGGGGACAGGGGGTAAACGAGCAGTACTTC. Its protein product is CASSWGQGVNEQYF. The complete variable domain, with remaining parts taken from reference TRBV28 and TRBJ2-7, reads DVKVTQSSRYLVKRTGEKVFLECVQDMDHENMFWYRQDPGLGLRLIYFSYDVKMKEKGDIPEGYSVSREKKERFSLILESASTNQTSMYLCASSWGQGVNEQYFGPGTRLTVT.

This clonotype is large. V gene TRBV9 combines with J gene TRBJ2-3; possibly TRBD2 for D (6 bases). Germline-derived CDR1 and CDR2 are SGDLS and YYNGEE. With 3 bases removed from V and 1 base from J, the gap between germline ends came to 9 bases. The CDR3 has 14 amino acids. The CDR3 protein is CASSAGVGTDTQYF. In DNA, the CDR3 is TGTGCCAGCAGCGCGGGGGTTGGCACAGATACGCAGTATTTT.

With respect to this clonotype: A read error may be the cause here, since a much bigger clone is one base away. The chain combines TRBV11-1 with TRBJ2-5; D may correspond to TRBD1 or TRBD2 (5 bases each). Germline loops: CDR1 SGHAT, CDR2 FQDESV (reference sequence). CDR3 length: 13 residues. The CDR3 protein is CVSSPGPQETQYF. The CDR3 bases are TGTGTCAGCAGCCCGGGACCTCAAGAGACCCAGTACTTC.

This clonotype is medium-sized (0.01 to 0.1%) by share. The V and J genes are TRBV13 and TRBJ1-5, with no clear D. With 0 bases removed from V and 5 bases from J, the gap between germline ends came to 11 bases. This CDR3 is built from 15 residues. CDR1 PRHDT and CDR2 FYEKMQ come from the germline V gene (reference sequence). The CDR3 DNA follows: TGTGCCAGCAGCTTAGGCTCTGGGGATTATCAGCCCCAGCATTTT. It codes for CASSLGSGDYQPQHF.

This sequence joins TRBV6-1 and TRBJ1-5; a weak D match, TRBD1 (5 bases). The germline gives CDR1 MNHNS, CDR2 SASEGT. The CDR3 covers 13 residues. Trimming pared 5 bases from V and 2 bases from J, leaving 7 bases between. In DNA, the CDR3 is TGTGCCAGCAGTCAGGGAGGCAATCAGCCCCAGCATTTT. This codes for CASSQGGNQPQHF.

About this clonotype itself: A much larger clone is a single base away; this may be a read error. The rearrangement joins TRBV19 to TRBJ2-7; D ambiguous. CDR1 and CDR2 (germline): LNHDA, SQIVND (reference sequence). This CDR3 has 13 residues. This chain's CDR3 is CASSSGTPYVQYF. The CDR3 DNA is TGTGCCAGTAGTAGCGGCACACCCTACGTGCAGTACTTC.

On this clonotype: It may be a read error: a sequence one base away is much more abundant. In DNA, the CDR3 is TGTGCCAGCATAGTCGAGTTGAGTGAGCAGTTCTTC. This gives the protein CASIVELSEQFF. The chain uses TRBV12-3 or TRBV12-4 and TRBJ2-1; D not resolved. V lost 7 bases and J lost 9, with 13 bases in between. This CDR3 spans 12 amino acids.

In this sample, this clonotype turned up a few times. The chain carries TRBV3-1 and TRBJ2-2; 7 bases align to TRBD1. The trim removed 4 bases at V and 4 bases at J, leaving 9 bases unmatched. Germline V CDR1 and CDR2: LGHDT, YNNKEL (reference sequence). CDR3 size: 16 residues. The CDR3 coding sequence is TGTGCCAGCAGCCCAGGGGGTCCAGGCGGCACCGGGGAGCTGTTTTTT. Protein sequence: CASSPGGPGGTGELFF.

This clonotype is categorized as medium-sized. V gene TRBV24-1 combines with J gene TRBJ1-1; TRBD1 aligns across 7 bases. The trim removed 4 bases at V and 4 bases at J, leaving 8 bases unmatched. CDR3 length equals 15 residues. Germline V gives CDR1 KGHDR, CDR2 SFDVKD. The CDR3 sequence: CATSETTGVGTEAFF. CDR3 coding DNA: TGTGCCACCAGTGAGACCACAGGGGTTGGCACTGAAGCTTTCTTT.

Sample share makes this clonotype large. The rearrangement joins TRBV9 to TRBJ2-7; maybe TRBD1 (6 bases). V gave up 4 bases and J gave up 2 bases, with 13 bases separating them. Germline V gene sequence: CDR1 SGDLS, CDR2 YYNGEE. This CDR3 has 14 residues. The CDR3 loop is CASSPGGVAYEQYF. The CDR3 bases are TGTGCCAGCAGCCCTGGGGGCGTAGCCTACGAGCAGTACTTC.

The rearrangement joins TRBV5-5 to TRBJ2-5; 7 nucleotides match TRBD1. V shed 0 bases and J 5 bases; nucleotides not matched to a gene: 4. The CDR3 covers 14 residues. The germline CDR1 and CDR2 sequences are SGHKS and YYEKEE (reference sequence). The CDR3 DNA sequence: TGTGCCAGCAGCTTGGGACAGGGCGGCGAGACCCAGTACTTC. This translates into CASSLGQGGETQYF.

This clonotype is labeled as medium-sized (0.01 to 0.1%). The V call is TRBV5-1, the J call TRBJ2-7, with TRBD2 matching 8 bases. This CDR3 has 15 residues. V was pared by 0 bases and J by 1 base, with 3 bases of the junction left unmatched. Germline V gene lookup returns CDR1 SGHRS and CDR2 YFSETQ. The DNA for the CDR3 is TGCGCCAGCAGCTTGGCTCCTAGCGGGTCCTACGAGCAGTACTTC. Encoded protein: CASSLAPSGSYEQYF.

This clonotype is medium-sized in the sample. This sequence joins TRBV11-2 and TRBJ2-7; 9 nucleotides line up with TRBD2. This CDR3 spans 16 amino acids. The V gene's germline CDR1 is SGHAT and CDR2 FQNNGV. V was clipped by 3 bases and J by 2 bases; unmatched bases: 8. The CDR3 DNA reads TGTGCCAGCAGCTTTTCTGACAGCGGGAGGCCCTACGAGCAGTACTTC. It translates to CASSFSDSGRPYEQYF.

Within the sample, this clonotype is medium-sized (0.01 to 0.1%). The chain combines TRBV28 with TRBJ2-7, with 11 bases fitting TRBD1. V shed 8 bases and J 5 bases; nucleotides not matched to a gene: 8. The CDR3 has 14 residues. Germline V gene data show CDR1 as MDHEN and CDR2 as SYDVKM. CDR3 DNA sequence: TGTGCCAGCGCCGGGACAGGGGGTCGTCACGAGCAGTACTTC. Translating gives CASAGTGGRHEQYF.

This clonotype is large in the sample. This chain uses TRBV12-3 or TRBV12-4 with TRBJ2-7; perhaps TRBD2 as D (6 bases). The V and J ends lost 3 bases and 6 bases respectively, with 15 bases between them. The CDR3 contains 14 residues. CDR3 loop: CASSLRRAETEQYF. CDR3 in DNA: TGTGCCAGCAGTTTGCGGAGGGCTGAGACCGAGCAGTACTTC.

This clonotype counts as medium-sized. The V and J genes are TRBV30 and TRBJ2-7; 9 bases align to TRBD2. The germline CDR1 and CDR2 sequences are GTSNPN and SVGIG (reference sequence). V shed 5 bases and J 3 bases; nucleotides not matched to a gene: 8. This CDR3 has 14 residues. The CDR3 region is CAWGIAGALYEQYF. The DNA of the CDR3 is TGTGCCTGGGGAATAGCGGGAGCACTCTACGAGCAGTACTTC.

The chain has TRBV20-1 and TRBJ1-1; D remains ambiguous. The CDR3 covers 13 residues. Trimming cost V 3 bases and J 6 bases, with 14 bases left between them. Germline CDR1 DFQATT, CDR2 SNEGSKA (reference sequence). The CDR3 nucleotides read TGCAGTGCTAGTCCCAGGATCTCCCCTGAAGCTTTCTTT. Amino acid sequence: CSASPRISPEAFF.

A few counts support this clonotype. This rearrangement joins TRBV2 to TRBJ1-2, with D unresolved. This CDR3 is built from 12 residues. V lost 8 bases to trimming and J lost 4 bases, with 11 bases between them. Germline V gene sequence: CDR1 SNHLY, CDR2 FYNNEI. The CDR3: CASSDAGYGYTF. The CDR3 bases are TGTGCCAGCTCGGACGCAGGCTATGGCTACACCTTC. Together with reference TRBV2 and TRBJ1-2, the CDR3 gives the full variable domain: EPEVTQTPSHQVTQMGQEVILRCVPISNHLYFYWYRQILGQKVEFLVSFYNNEISEKSEIFDDQFSVERPDGSNFTLKIRSTKLEDSAMYFCASSDAGYGYTFGSGTRLTVV.